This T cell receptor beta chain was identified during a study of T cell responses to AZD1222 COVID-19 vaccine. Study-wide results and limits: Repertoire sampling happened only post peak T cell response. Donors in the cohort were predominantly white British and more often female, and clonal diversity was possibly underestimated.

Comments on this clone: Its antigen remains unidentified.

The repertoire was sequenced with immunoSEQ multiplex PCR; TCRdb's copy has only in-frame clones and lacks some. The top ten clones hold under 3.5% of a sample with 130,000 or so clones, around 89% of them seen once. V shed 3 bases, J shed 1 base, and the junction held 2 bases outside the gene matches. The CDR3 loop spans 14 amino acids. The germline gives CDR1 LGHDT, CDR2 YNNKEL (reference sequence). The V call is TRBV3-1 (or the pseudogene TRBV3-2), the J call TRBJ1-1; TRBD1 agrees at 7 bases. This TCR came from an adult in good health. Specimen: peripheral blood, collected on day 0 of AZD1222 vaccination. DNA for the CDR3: TGTGCCAGCAGCCATTACAGGGGGAACACTGAAGCTTTCTTT. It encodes CASSHYRGNTEAFF.